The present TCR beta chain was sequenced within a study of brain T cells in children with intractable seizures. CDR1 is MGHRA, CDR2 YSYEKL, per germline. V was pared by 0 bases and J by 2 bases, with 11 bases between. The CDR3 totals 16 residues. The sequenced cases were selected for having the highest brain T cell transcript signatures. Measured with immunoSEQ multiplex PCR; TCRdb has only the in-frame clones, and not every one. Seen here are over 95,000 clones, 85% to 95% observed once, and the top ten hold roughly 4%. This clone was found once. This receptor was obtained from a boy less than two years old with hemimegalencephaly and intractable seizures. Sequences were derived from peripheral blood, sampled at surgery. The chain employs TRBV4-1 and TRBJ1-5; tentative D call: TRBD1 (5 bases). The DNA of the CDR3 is TGCGCCAGCAGCCAAGATTGGGGCAGGGGCAATCAGCCCCAGCATTTT. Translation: CASSQDWGRGNQPQHF.